This T cell receptor beta chain was captured in a study of blood T cell repertoires in COVID-19 (dated by TCRdb to the early 2020s). Regarding the complete study: Samples from collaborators originated in the United States, Italy and Spain and spanned both the acute and convalescent phases of COVID-19. Where available, HLA class I and class II types were taken from metadata supplied by the sample provider and were not determined by assay-based typing. A freely available public database, intended as a resource for researchers studying the immune response to SARS-CoV-2, is where the repertoires were released. The samples were drawn from two sources: the first 160 participants of the ongoing ImmuneRACE study, and 1,000 to 1,500 subjects contributed by 6 global collaborators. Sample metadata almost always included a de-identified subject ID, COVID-19 status, age in years and sex. The prospective study material was composed of cDNA or gDNA derived from T cells, B-cell-depleted T cells, or PBMCs. Deeply sampled blood TCRbeta repertoires from subjects exposed to, actively infected with, or recovered from COVID-19 were included in the dataset.

Points the paper makes about the study in general: Clinical and demographic metadata were provided uncurated, with the amount varying by source and participant.

On this clone itself: Its antigen is still unknown. Nothing much larger sits one base from this clone, and base qualities are not available.

The collaborating institutions used their own protocols to collect whole blood in K2EDTA tubes. Collaborator samples were shipped for TCRbeta analysis as frozen whole blood, isolated PBMCs, or DNA extracted from either sample type. V is clipped by 3 bases and J by 6 bases, and the sequence between their germline boundaries is 10 bases long. From cysteine to phenylalanine, the CDR3 is 14 amino acids long. The sequence is cut down to CDR3 DNA, 42 bases in frame from base 1. For CDR1 and CDR2, the germline V gene lists KGHDR and SFDVKD. The immunoSEQ Assay, a bias-controlled multiplex PCR, was used to amplify TCRbeta CDR3 regions from genomic DNA. Turning to the authors' computational methods: The number of nucleated cells in each sample was estimated by amplification of reference gene primers within the assay. To quantify the absolute abundance of each unique TCRbeta CDR3 rearrangement, sequence reads were collapsed and filtered. For each sample, productive Simpson clonality was calculated by taking the square root of Simpson's diversity index across productive rearrangements. TCRdb stores this immuneACCESS table with in-frame sequences only. Part of the clones is absent; in the studies checked, under half of the shortfall reflects unresolved V genes, and no reason is known for the rest. V, J and clone size were drawn from that table, and D and trimming were deduced from the DNA. This sample is represented by roughly 380,000 clones; approximately 80% of them were singletons. The biggest ten clones account for around 1% of the sample.

The sample taken for sequencing was peripheral blood. The sequence was obtained from a human donor with acute or convalescent COVID-19. The donor label of this sample is uncertain. Here the chain combines TRBV24-1 and TRBJ2-2; TRBD2 is perhaps the D gene, given 6 matching bases. The nucleotide sequence reads TGTGCCACCAGTGATACGGAGGGCCCCGGGGAGCTGTTTTTT. Its translation reads: CATSDTEGPGELFF.